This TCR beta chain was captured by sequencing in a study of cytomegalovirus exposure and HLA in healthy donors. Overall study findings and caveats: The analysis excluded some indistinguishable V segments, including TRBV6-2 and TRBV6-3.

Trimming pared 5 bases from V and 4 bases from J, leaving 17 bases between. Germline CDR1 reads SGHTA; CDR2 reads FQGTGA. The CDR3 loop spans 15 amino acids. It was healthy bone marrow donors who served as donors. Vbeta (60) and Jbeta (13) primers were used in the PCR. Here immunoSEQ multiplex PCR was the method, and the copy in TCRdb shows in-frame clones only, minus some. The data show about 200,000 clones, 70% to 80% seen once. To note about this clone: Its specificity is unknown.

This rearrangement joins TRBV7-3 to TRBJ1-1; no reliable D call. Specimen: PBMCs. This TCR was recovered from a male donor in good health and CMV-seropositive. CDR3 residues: CASSPQHWSGTEAFF. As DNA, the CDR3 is TGTGCCAGCAGCCCTCAACACTGGTCGGGCACTGAAGCTTTCTTT.